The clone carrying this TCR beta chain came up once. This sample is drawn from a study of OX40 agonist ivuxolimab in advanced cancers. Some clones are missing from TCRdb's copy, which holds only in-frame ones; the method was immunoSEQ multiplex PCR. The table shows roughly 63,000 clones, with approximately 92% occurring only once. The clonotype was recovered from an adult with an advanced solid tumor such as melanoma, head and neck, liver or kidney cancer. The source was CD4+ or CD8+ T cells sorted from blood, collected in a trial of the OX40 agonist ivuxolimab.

CDR3 in DNA: TGTGCCAGCAGCTCCGGACAGCTCACCGGGGAGCTGTTTTTT. Its protein product is CASSSGQLTGELFF. The chain is built from TRBV7-3 and TRBJ2-2; D may be TRBD1 (6 bases). The CDR3 consists of 14 residues. With 4 bases removed from V and 4 bases from J, the gap between germline ends came to 10 bases. Germline CDR1 is SGHTA and CDR2 is FQGTGA.